This is a list of T cell receptor beta chains from one sample in a study of blood T cell repertoires in COVID-19. The method was immunoSEQ multiplex PCR; TCRdb's version includes in-frame clones alone and lacks a portion of them. Of 180,000 or so clones listed, about 77% are singletons. The sample consisted of peripheral blood. These receptors were taken from a woman older than 75 with active or convalescent COVID-19. Each CDR3 is given with its conserved first and last residue. D genes are given only for firm matches. Clone size is not always given. Where it is, it says once, few, many or a class for expanded clones.

CDR3	DNA	size	V	length	D	J
CASSQPGDKNIQYF	TGTGCCAGCAGCCAACCGGGAGACAAAAACATTCAGTACTTC	.	TRBV3-1/TRBV3-2	14	.	TRBJ2-4
CASSFGQTKAFF	TGTGCCAGCAGTTTCGGACAGACTAAAGCTTTCTTT	.	TRBV12-3/TRBV12-4	12	.	TRBJ1-1
CASSFDRGYDEQYF	TGTGCCAGCAGCTTCGACAGGGGGTACGACGAGCAGTACTTC	.	TRBV7-9	14	TRBD1	TRBJ2-7
CASSPVGAAGELFF	TGTGCCAGCTCACCGGTGGGGGCGGCCGGGGAGCTGTTTTTT	.	TRBV18	14	.	TRBJ2-2
CASRREGWNTEAFF	TGTGCCAGCAGGAGGGAGGGGTGGAACACTGAAGCTTTCTTT	.	TRBV6-5	14	.	TRBJ1-1
CASSDRGNTEAFF	TGTGCCAGCAGTGACAGGGGGAACACTGAAGCTTTCTTT	.	TRBV6-6	13	TRBD1	TRBJ1-1
CASSVRGGRYNEQFF	TGTGCCAGCAGTGTTCGGGGGGGTCGGTACAATGAGCAGTTCTTC	few	TRBV2	15	TRBD2	TRBJ2-1
CASSITAGGGNEQFF	TGTGCCAGTAGTATAACGGCGGGGGGTGGCAATGAGCAGTTCTTC	.	TRBV19	15	TRBD2	TRBJ2-1
CASTPGQDNYGYTF	TGTGCCAGCACACCCGGACAGGATAACTATGGCTACACCTTC	.	TRBV6-4	14	TRBD1	TRBJ1-2
CASSQASSGDTDTQYF	TGCGCCAGCAGCCAAGCTTCTAGCGGAGACACAGATACGCAGTATTTT	.	TRBV4-3	16	TRBD2	TRBJ2-3
CASSQAQGATDTQYF	TGTGCCAGCAGCCAAGCTCAGGGGGCCACAGATACGCAGTATTTT	.	TRBV14	15	TRBD1	TRBJ2-3
CASSQGYEQYF	TGTGCCAGCAGTCAGGGATACGAGCAGTACTTC	once	TRBV27	11	.	TRBJ2-7
CASSHGQGIITDTQYF	TGTGCCAGCAGTCACGGACAGGGGATCATCACAGATACGCAGTATTTT	.	TRBV3-1/TRBV3-2	16	TRBD1	TRBJ2-3
CASRGAVSYNEQFF	TGTGCCAGCAGGGGGGCGGTATCCTACAATGAGCAGTTCTTC	.	TRBV7-2	14	.	TRBJ2-1
CATSDLRSRGLTDTQYF	TGTGCCACCAGTGATTTGCGTTCGAGGGGGCTCACAGATACGCAGTATTTT	.	TRBV24-1	17	TRBD1	TRBJ2-3
CASSQLWESEETQYF	TGTGCCAGCAGCCAGCTCTGGGAGAGCGAAGAGACCCAGTACTTC	.	TRBV4-2	15	.	TRBJ2-5
CASSRSGTGLNEKLFF	TGTGCCAGCAGCCGTTCCGGGACAGGTTTAAATGAAAAACTGTTTTTT	.	TRBV28	16	TRBD1	TRBJ1-4
CASSLGTGDTQYF	TGTGCCAGCAGCTTAGGTACCGGAGATACGCAGTATTTT	.	TRBV11-2	13	.	TRBJ2-3
CASSFPGGDTGELFF	TGTGCCAGCAGCTTCCCAGGGGGCGACACCGGGGAGCTGTTTTTT	.	TRBV5-6	15	TRBD1	TRBJ2-2
CASRINRYEQYF	TGTGCCAGCAGGATAAACAGGTACGAGCAGTACTTC	few	TRBV12-3/TRBV12-4	12	.	TRBJ2-7
CATADRLKEKLFF	TGTGCCACCGCAGACAGGTTGAAAGAAAAACTGTTTTTT	.	TRBV15	13	.	TRBJ1-4
CASSPRGPGEKLFF	TGTGCCAGCTCCCCCAGGGGGCCGGGGGAAAAACTGTTTTTT	.	TRBV18	14	TRBD1	TRBJ1-4
CASSSGLSYNSPLHF	TGTGCCAGCAGTAGCGGACTGTCTTATAATTCACCCCTCCACTTT	.	TRBV6-5	15	.	TRBJ1-6
CASSQAGGPYNEQFF	TGTGCCAGCAGCCAAGCAGGGGGCCCCTACAATGAGCAGTTCTTC	.	TRBV4-2	15	TRBD1	TRBJ2-1
CASSSIGELFF	TGTGCCAGCAGTTCAATCGGGGAGCTGTTTTTT	.	TRBV12-3/TRBV12-4	11	.	TRBJ2-2
CASSMQGGGTEAFF	TGCGCCAGCAGCATGCAGGGAGGCGGCACTGAAGCTTTCTTT	few	TRBV5-1	14	.	TRBJ1-1
CASSFNMNTEAFF	TGTGCCAGCTCTTTCAACATGAACACTGAAGCTTTCTTT	.	TRBV3-1/TRBV3-2	13	.	TRBJ1-1
CASRPGPTANSPLHF	TGTGCCAGCAGACCAGGGCCCACCGCTAATTCACCCCTCCACTTT	.	TRBV2	15	.	TRBJ1-6
CASSLVWGGANNEQFF	TGTGCCAGCAGCTTAGTTTGGGGGGGCGCTAACAATGAGCAGTTCTTC	.	TRBV7-6	16	.	TRBJ2-1
CASSYTGGRIEQYF	TGTGCCAGCAGTTACACAGGGGGCCGTATCGAGCAGTACTTC	.	TRBV6-5	14	TRBD1	TRBJ2-7
CASSQPLDNEQFF	TGTGCCAGCAGCCAGCCACTAGACAATGAGCAGTTCTTC	.	TRBV14	13	.	TRBJ2-1
CASRTGGWGNQPQHF	TGTGCCAGCAGAACAGGGGGCTGGGGCAATCAGCCCCAGCATTTT	.	TRBV6-5	15	TRBD1	TRBJ1-5
CASSFPGNQPQHF	TGTGCCAGCAGCTTTCCCGGGAATCAGCCCCAGCATTTT	few	TRBV7-9	13	.	TRBJ1-5
CASRRTGTTNYGYTF	TGTGCCAGCAGAAGGACAGGAACTACTAACTATGGCTACACCTTC	.	TRBV27	15	TRBD1	TRBJ1-2
CASSYGQGRYGYTF	TGCGCCAGCAGCTATGGACAGGGCCGCTATGGCTACACCTTC	.	TRBV5-1	14	TRBD1	TRBJ1-2
CASSNLKTGFDEAFF	TGTGCCAGCAGCAATTTAAAAACAGGGTTTGATGAAGCTTTCTTT	.	TRBV5-6	15	.	TRBJ1-1
CASSYWAFGETQYF	TGTGCCAGCAGTTACTGGGCTTTTGGGGAGACCCAGTACTTC	.	TRBV6-5	14	.	TRBJ2-5
CASSLYGQGRQPQHF	TGTGCCAGCAGTTTATACGGACAGGGTCGTCAGCCCCAGCATTTT	.	TRBV27	15	TRBD1	TRBJ1-5
CASSEVDRSRGYTF	TGTGCCAGCAGTGAAGTAGACAGGTCCCGGGGCTACACCTTC	.	TRBV6-1	14	.	TRBJ1-2